Following are 22 T cell receptor beta chains from one sample sequenced in a study of T cells after posttransplantation cyclophosphamide. Sampled 1 year posttransplant, controls received myeloablative marrow transplants, methotrexate and a calcineurin inhibitor. TCRdb keeps only in-frame clones here, not all; method: immunoSEQ multiplex PCR. The sample holds about 21,000 clones; approximately 86% are singletons and the top ten take approximately 2%. This material consisted of PBMCs, taken around 350 days after allogeneic stem cell transplant with calcineurin inhibitor and methotrexate. Source of these receptors: a female patient aged 30-39 years who received an allogeneic stem cell transplant from an unrelated donor, was CMV-positive, and had acute and chronic GVHD. Some T cells may arise from the graft donor.

The chain links TRBV5-1 to TRBJ2-7; the match to TRBD1 covers 9 bases. V dropped 4 bases and J dropped 4; count of bases not matched to a gene: 6. The CDR3 contains 14 residues. From germline, CDR1 is SGHRS and CDR2 YFSETQ. The CDR3 nucleotides are TGCGCCAGCAGCACATGGGACAGGGTGTACGAGCAGTACTTC. This codes for CASSTWDRVYEQYF.

This chain joins TRBV5-6 and TRBJ2-1; 14 nucleotides align to TRBD2. J gave up 2 bases and V 0 bases, and 7 bases lay outside the gene matches. Germline V lookup: CDR1 SGHDT, CDR2 YYEEEE. This CDR3 has 19 amino acids. DNA for the CDR3: TGTGCCAGCAGCTTGGCCAAGAGACTAGCGGGAGGGCCCTACAATGAGCAGTTCTTC. This translates into CASSLAKRLAGGPYNEQFF.

The chain employs TRBV27 and TRBJ2-6; D not certain. Germline CDR1 MNHEY, CDR2 SMNVEV (reference sequence). This CDR3 spans 15 amino acids. Trimming removed 7 bases at V and 0 bases at J, with 10 bases between. As DNA, the CDR3 is TGTGCCAGCACCCCCTCAGGCTCTGGGGCCAACGTCCTGACTTTC. This encodes CASTPSGSGANVLTF.

The chain has TRBV4-2 and TRBJ1-4; 7 bases are shared with TRBD1. The CDR3 covers 16 residues. Trimming at V came to 3 bases and at J to 2 bases, leaving 6 bases not matched to a gene. Looked up from germline, CDR1 is LGHNA and CDR2 is YNFKEQ. The CDR3 region is CASSQVDRATNEKLFF. The CDR3 DNA sequence: TGTGCCAGCAGCCAGGTCGACAGGGCCACTAATGAAAAACTGTTTTTT.

This chain joins TRBV6-5 and TRBJ2-5; 8 bases agree with TRBD2. The DNA end lines up better with TRBJ2-7; the J call may be wrong. Looked up from germline, CDR1 is MNHEY and CDR2 is SVGAGI. The CDR3 spans 16 residues. The CDR3 coding sequence is TGTGCCAGCAGTTACTCGAAGCTAGCGGGTCTAGACGAGCAGTACTTC. The encoded protein is CASSYSKLAGLDEQYF.

This clone was seen a handful of times. The chain uses TRBV14 and TRBJ1-4, with a tentative D call TRBD1 (5 bases). Deletions cut 4 bases from V and 3 bases from J, with 12 bases between. This CDR3 is 15 amino acids long. CDR1 is SGHDN, CDR2 FVKESK, per germline. The CDR3 loop is CASSPSGTSNEKLFF. The CDR3 DNA reads as TGTGCCAGCAGCCCCTCCGGGACTTCTAATGAAAAACTGTTTTTT.

The V call is TRBV5-1, the J call TRBJ1-1; D gene uncertain. The V end was cut by 4 bases, the J end by 6 bases, with 19 bases between. The CDR3 spans 15 residues. Germline assignment: CDR1 SGHRS and CDR2 YFSETQ. The CDR3 DNA sequence: TGCGCCAGCAGCCCTGTTACCCAGGTTTTATCTGAAGCTTTCTTT. Amino acid sequence: CASSPVTQVLSEAFF. Drawing the rest from reference TRBV5-1 and TRBJ1-1, the complete variable domain is KAGVTQTPRYLIKTRGQQVTLSCSPISGHRSVSWYQQTPGQGLQFLFEYFSETQRNKGNFPGRFSGRQFSNSRSEMNVSTLELGDSALYLCASSPVTQVLSEAFFGQGTRLTVV.

The J gene is TRBJ1-2, the V gene TRBV12-5; no firm D call. From germline, CDR1 is LGHNT and CDR2 FRNRAP. Trimming took 3 bases from V and 9 from J, leaving 8 bases between them. The CDR3 is made up of 11 amino acids. Here the CDR3 DNA reads TGTGCTAGTGGTTTACATCCGAGCTACACCTTC. Its translation: CASGLHPSYTF.

This chain joins TRBV7-3 and TRBJ2-5; D may be TRBD1 (6 bases). The CDR3 is 13 residues long. Trimming cost V 5 bases and J 4 bases, with 11 bases left between them. From germline, CDR1 is SGHTA and CDR2 FQGTGA. Here the CDR3 reads CASSEQGGETQYF. The CDR3 DNA follows: TGTGCCAGCAGCGAGCAAGGGGGAGAGACCCAGTACTTC. The full variable domain, in which reference TRBV7-3 and TRBJ2-5 provide the parts outside the CDR3, is GAGVSQTPSNKVTEKGKYVELRCDPISGHTALYWYRQSLGQGPEFLIYFQGTGAADDSGLPNDRFFAVRPEGSVSTLKIQRTERGDSAVYLCASSEQGGETQYFGPGTRLLVL.

V and J are TRBV4-1 and TRBJ2-2; D is perhaps TRBD2 (6 bases). This CDR3 spans 14 amino acids. Germline CDR1 and CDR2: MGHRA and YSYEKL. V was trimmed by 4 bases and J by 7 bases, leaving 13 bases between them. CDR3 amino acids: CASSRARRGGELFF. The CDR3 region has the DNA TGCGCCAGCAGCCGCGCCAGGCGGGGCGGGGAGCTGTTTTTT.

V and J are TRBV7-9 and TRBJ2-7; 8 bases are shared with TRBD2. With 2 bases clipped from V and 0 bases from J, the junction kept 6 bases outside the gene matches. The germline gives CDR1 SEHNR, CDR2 FQNEAQ (reference sequence). The CDR3 has 16 residues. This chain's CDR3 is CASSLSTLADSYEQYF. CDR3 sequence (DNA): TGTGCCAGCAGCTTATCAACACTAGCGGACTCCTACGAGCAGTACTTC.

The chain is built from TRBV6-4 and TRBJ2-4, with 10 bases that match TRBD2. V gave up 5 bases and J gave up 5 bases; unmatched junction bases: 3. CDR1 is MRHNA, CDR2 SNTAGT, per germline. The CDR3 sequence is 14 residues long. CDR3 residues: CASSSTSGENIQYF. The CDR3 DNA follows: TGTGCCAGCAGTTCAACTAGCGGGGAAAACATTCAGTACTTC.

The chain uses TRBV5-1 and TRBJ2-1, with TRBD2 identical over 10 bases. Germline loops: CDR1 SGHRS, CDR2 YFSETQ. V dropped 7 bases and J dropped 3; count of bases not matched to a gene: 7. This CDR3 region has 15 residues. The CDR3 DNA sequence: TGCGCCAGCTCCCCGAGCGGGAGGGACTACAATGAGCAGTTCTTC. The encoded protein is CASSPSGRDYNEQFF.

This chain joins TRBV27 and TRBJ2-1; 8 positions agree with TRBD2. V was pared by 6 bases and J by 8 bases, with 15 bases of the junction left unmatched. The germline gives CDR1 MNHEY, CDR2 SMNVEV (reference sequence). The CDR3 length is 16 residues. The CDR3 loop reads CASRSLGAGGLHEQFF. The CDR3 coding sequence is TGTGCCAGCAGGTCTCTAGGGGCGGGAGGCTTACATGAGCAGTTCTTC.

In its sample, this clone was seen once. The CDR3 loop is CASSQGVDEQFF. Here the CDR3 DNA reads TGTGCCAGCAGCCAAGGAGTGGATGAGCAGTTCTTC. The chain employs TRBV4-2 and TRBJ2-1; D unresolved. Per germline, CDR1 LGHNA and CDR2 YNFKEQ. CDR3 length: 12 amino acids. V lost 1 base and J 8 bases, leaving 6 bases between the germline ends.

The chain recombines TRBV6-5 with TRBJ1-3; D might be TRBD1 (6 bases). The CDR3 has 14 amino acids. Trimming took off 6 bases at V and 2 bases at J, with 11 bases between the two ends. Germline V gives CDR1 MNHEY, CDR2 SVGAGI. The CDR3: CASRSTGTGNTIYF. As DNA, the CDR3 is TGTGCCAGCAGAAGTACAGGGACTGGAAACACCATATATTTT.

The chain carries TRBV2 and TRBJ1-5; no firm D call. This CDR3 is 13 amino acids long. CDR1 and CDR2 from the germline V gene are SNHLY and FYNNEI. V dropped 3 bases and J dropped 7 bases, with 10 bases sitting between them. CDR3 sequence (DNA): TGTGCCAGCAGTGATCCCGTTGTACAGCCCCAGCATTTT. Protein product: CASSDPVVQPQHF. Supplemented by reference TRBV2 and TRBJ1-5, the full variable domain reads EPEVTQTPSHQVTQMGQEVILRCVPISNHLYFYWYRQILGQKVEFLVSFYNNEISEKSEIFDDQFSVERPDGSNFTLKIRSTKLEDSAMYFCASSDPVVQPQHFGDGTRLSIL.

The chain recombines TRBV6-5 with TRBJ2-7, with D uncertain. Germline V lookup: CDR1 MNHEY, CDR2 SVGAGI. The CDR3 covers 13 residues. V lost 4 bases to trimming and J lost 3 bases, with 10 bases between them. CDR3 in amino acids: CASSFGLGYEQYF. CDR3 in DNA: TGTGCCAGCAGTTTTGGGCTCGGCTACGAGCAGTACTTC.

The V and J genes are TRBV30 and TRBJ2-1; 8 nucleotides agree with TRBD1. Looked up from germline, CDR1 is GTSNPN and CDR2 is SVGIG (reference sequence). Trimming cost V 4 bases and J 6 bases; bases outside gene matches: 8. The CDR3 is made up of 14 amino acids. CDR3 in DNA: TGTGCCTGGATTGGGGACAGGAACATCAATGAGCAGTTCTTC. Translated: CAWIGDRNINEQFF.

The V call is TRBV5-6, the J call TRBJ2-7, with TRBD2 as a possible D gene (5 bases). Germline V CDR1 and CDR2: SGHDT, YYEEEE. V lost 4 bases to trimming and J lost 4 bases, with 6 bases between them. This CDR3 spans 11 amino acids. CDR3 residues: CASSREYEQYF. CDR3 DNA sequence: TGTGCCAGCAGCCGGGAATACGAGCAGTACTTC. Full variable domain (missing parts from reference TRBV5-6 and TRBJ2-7): DAGVTQSPTHLIKTRGQQVTLRCSPKSGHDTVSWYQQALGQGPQFIFQYYEEEERQRGNFPDRFSGHQFPNYSSELNVNALLLGDSALYLCASSREYEQYFGPGTRLTVT.

This chain joins TRBV29-1 and TRBJ1-2; no reliable D call. The V end lost 3 bases, the J end lost 0 bases, and 5 bases lay between the germline ends. The CDR3 length is 12 residues. Per germline, CDR1 SQVTM and CDR2 ANQGSEA. CDR3 loop: CSVDTSNYGYTF. The CDR3 coding sequence is TGCAGCGTTGATACTTCTAACTATGGCTACACCTTC.

This chain links TRBV28 with TRBJ2-3; no reliable D call. V was clipped by 5 bases and J by 10 bases, with 13 bases between them. Germline CDR1 MDHEN, CDR2 SYDVKM. This CDR3 spans 12 amino acids. In DNA form, the CDR3 reads TGTGCCAGCAGTGAGGAGACCCCTGCGCAGTATTTT. Amino acid sequence: CASSEETPAQYF.